One sample yielded the 2 T cell receptor beta chains listed below, sequenced in a study of read filtering for tumor transcriptome and immune sequencing (dated by TCRdb to between 2020 and 2021). Sequencing instrument: Illumina HiSeq 4000. TCR libraries were built from about 370 ng RNA with the Immunoverse kit, using molecular barcoded adaptors covering alpha/delta and beta/gamma chains. In-frame beta chains were kept once TCRdb had trimmed the public reads at Q25 with fastp and called clones with MiXCR. Merged by CDR3 protein, the rows form single entries marked with the most common genes and DNA. Recorded for this sample are 75,000 to 90,000 distinct CDR3 sequences; 9% to 15% of them occurred a single time. Under 15% of the sample is in the top ten clones. Sequencing used a population of CD138-negative cells sorted from bone marrow. Reading the label with the study, this specimen's cell subset or site is: bone marrow mononuclear cells depleted of CD138+ plasma/myeloma cells by negative magnetic selection. These receptors all stem from a donor aged 40 or over with multiple myeloma.

For this clonotype: A much larger clone lies a single base off, so this may be a read error. The V call is TRBV27, the J call TRBJ1-5; D call uncertain. The germline gives CDR1 MNHEY, CDR2 SMNVEV (reference sequence). This CDR3 region has 14 residues. The chain's CDR3 is CASRPRPLWQPRHF. CDR3 bases: TGTGCCAGCAGACCCAGGCCCCTGTGGCAGCCCCGGCATTTT.

In its sample, this clonotype was seen a few times. This may come from a read error, since a much larger clone is one base off. V usage is TRBV10-3 and J usage is TRBJ2-3, with TRBD2 matching over 10 bases. In germline, CDR1 is ENHRY, CDR2 SYGVKD. Germline trimming cut 0 bases from V and 3 bases from J; bases unmatched to any gene: 6. The CDR3 has 17 amino acids. The CDR3 sequence is CAISESRTSGRTDTQYF. The CDR3 DNA reads as TGTGCCATCAGTGAGTCCAGGACTAGCGGCCGGACAGATACGCAGTATTTT.